The rows below give T cell receptor beta chains drawn from one sample of a study of breast tumors, draining lymph nodes, adjacent tissues. TCRdb called the multiplex PCR reads again in MiXCR, with one record for every CDR3 protein. The sample consists of approximately 230,000 distinct CDR3 sequences, nearly 35% of them appearing once. The source material was axillary lymph node tissue. These receptors originate from a female donor with breast cancer. Some clones in this sample may be carry-over from other donors' samples. Each CDR3 is given with its conserved first and last residue. D genes are given only for firm matches. For some rows the clone size is stated as once, few or many, or as a class when expanded; others skip it.

v_gene	abundance	d_gene	j_gene	CDR3aa	CDR3nt
TRBV5-1	NA	TRBD2	TRBJ2-1	CASNSPGLARGSSYNEQFF	TGCGCCAGCAACTCACCGGGACTAGCGAGGGGCAGCTCCTACAATGAGCAGTTCTTC
TRBV20-1	many	NA	TRBJ1-6	CSAKPGSSYNSPLHF	TGCAGTGCAAAACCAGGGAGCTCCTATAATTCACCCCTCCACTTT
TRBV7-9	many	NA	TRBJ2-1	CASILGGPRSYNEQFF	TGTGCCAGCATCCTAGGGGGGCCGAGGTCCTACAATGAGCAGTTCTTC
TRBV24-1	many	NA	TRBJ2-3	CATRGNRARDGTDTQYF	TGTGCCACCAGAGGGAATCGTGCCCGGGATGGCACAGATACGCAGTATTTT
TRBV13	many	TRBD2	TRBJ2-1	CASSPTPGLVMSEQFF	TGTGCCAGCAGCCCAACCCCGGGACTAGTCATGTCTGAGCAGTTCTTC
TRBV5-8	many	NA	TRBJ2-2	CASSYSGELFF	TGTGCCAGCAGCTATAGCGGGGAGCTGTTTTTT
TRBV12-3/TRBV12-4	NA	NA	TRBJ2-5	CAGSLSTGTQYF	TGTGCCGGCAGTCTATCAACCGGGACCCAGTACTTC
TRBV7-2	many	TRBD2	TRBJ2-1	CASSSGLTSGSPNEQFF	TGTGCCAGCAGCTCCGGCCTGACTAGCGGGAGCCCAAATGAGCAGTTCTTC
TRBV6-5	few	NA	TRBJ1-2	CASSHSTREDGYTF	TGTGCCAGCAGTCACTCGACCAGGGAAGATGGCTACACCTTC
TRBV29-1	many	NA	TRBJ2-1	CSVEDSLGNEQFF	TGCAGCGTTGAGGACAGCCTAGGAAATGAGCAGTTCTTC
TRBV2	once	TRBD2	TRBJ2-3	CASSATGGAGTDTQYF	TGTGCCAGCAGTGCGACCGGGGGGGCTGGGACAGATACGCAGTATTTT
TRBV5-1	many	NA	TRBJ2-1	CASMDGFNEQFF	TGCGCCAGCATGGACGGCTTCAATGAGCAGTTCTTC
TRBV20-1	NA	NA	TRBJ1-4	CSARRPAGVGGEKLFF	TGCAGTGCTAGACGACCTGCTGGCGTTGGGGGGGAAAAACTGTTTTTT
TRBV28	few	NA	TRBJ2-7	CASAPGGGSYEQYF	TGTGCCAGCGCCCCAGGGGGAGGCTCCTACGAGCAGTACTTC
TRBV6-6	few	TRBD1	TRBJ2-7	CASSHGQGYEQYF	TGTGCCAGCAGTCACGGACAGGGCTACGAGCAGTACTTC
TRBV7-9	many	NA	TRBJ2-2	CASSLAVGVDTGELFF	TGTGCCAGCAGCTTAGCGGTAGGAGTAGACACCGGGGAGCTGTTTTTT
TRBV5-1	NA	TRBD1	TRBJ2-5	CASSLEATGAWETQYF	TGCGCCAGCAGCTTGGAGGCGACAGGGGCCTGGGAGACCCAGTACTTC
TRBV19	many	NA	TRBJ2-2	CASSIGAANTGELFF	TGTGCCAGTAGTATAGGTGCGGCGAACACCGGGGAGCTGTTTTTT
TRBV5-1	many	TRBD1	TRBJ2-1	CASRIQGAGNEQFF	TGCGCCAGCAGAATACAGGGGGCCGGCAATGAGCAGTTCTTC
TRBV12-3/TRBV12-4	few	TRBD1	TRBJ2-3	CASSLGDRTSTDTQYF	TGTGCCAGCAGTTTAGGGGACAGAACTAGCACAGATACGCAGTATTTT
TRBV20-1	many	NA	TRBJ2-5	CSARGQSGETQYF	TGCAGTGCTAGAGGACAGAGTGGTGAGACCCAGTACTTC
TRBV3-2	NA	NA	TRBJ1-5	CASSPTRVRRGEPQHF	TGTGCCAGCAGCCCCACCAGGGTTAGGAGGGGGGAGCCCCAGCATTTT
TRBV11-2	NA	TRBD1	TRBJ1-2	CASSLTGGSGNTF	TGTGCCAGCAGCTTGACAGGGGGCTCTGGAAACACCTTC
TRBV5-4	few	NA	TRBJ2-3	CASSTTSTDTQYF	TGTGCCAGCAGCACAACTAGCACAGATACGCAGTATTTT
TRBV7-2	NA	NA	TRBJ2-7	CAGSLGSRGRLEQHF	TGTGCCGGCAGCTTAGGATCCAGGGGACGGCTCGAGCAGCACTTC
TRBV5-1	many	NA	TRBJ1-5	CASSLGTADGVQPQHF	TGCGCCAGCAGCTTGGGCACCGCAGACGGGGTTCAGCCCCAGCATTTT
TRBV24-1	NA	NA	TRBJ1-2	CATSSQEGSGYGYTF	TGTGCCACCAGCAGCCAAGAAGGATCAGGCTATGGCTACACCTTC
TRBV12-3/TRBV12-4	NA	TRBD1	TRBJ2-1	CASSQGQGQRGEQFF	TGTGCCAGCAGTCAGGGACAGGGGCAAAGAGGTGAGCAGTTCTTC